This TCR beta chain is drawn from a study of control samples from healthy donors and cancer patients. This CDR3 is 15 amino acids long. With V trimmed by 3 bases and J by 2 bases, 5 bases remained unmatched. Germline-derived CDR1 and CDR2 are SGHTA and FQGTGA. Clones were sequenced by immunoSEQ multiplex PCR, and TCRdb holds only the in-frame ones, with some missing. The data hold roughly 450,000 clones, with 75% to 95% observed a single time. The rearrangement joins TRBV7-3 to TRBJ2-7; 9 bases agree with TRBD1. The origin of this receptor is a man in his forties with head and neck cancer. Sequencing was done on a sample of PBMCs. The CDR3 is CASSFTGGDAYEQYF. The DNA for the CDR3 is TGTGCCAGCAGCTTTACAGGGGGCGATGCCTACGAGCAGTACTTC.